One T cell receptor (beta chain) is described in this entry. The sample comes from a study of blood T cell repertoires in COVID-19. Study overall: Spain, Italy and the United States supplied samples that represented acute and convalescent COVID-19.

Patients in Seattle were enrolled during active infection, then followed longitudinally. The CDR3 has 15 amino acids. V was cut by 1 base and J by 2 bases, with 8 bases left in between. Germline CDR1 and CDR2: SGHVS and FNYEAQ. Data came from immunoSEQ multiplex PCR; TCRdb stores just in-frame clones and leaves some out. This sample has tens of thousands of clones, with more than 85% found just once. The source is a man aged 35-49 years with COVID-19, enrolled during active disease. Specimen: peripheral blood. The V gene is TRBV7-6, the J gene TRBJ2-2; tentative D call: TRBD2 (6 bases). In DNA form, the CDR3 reads TGTGCCAGCAGCTTAGTCGCGGGAAACACCGGGGAGCTGTTTTTT. It specifies CASSLVAGNTGELFF.